This T cell receptor beta chain was sequenced during a study of blood T cell repertoires in COVID-19. Study overall: Samples came from the United States, Italy and Spain, spanning acute and convalescent COVID-19. From T cells, B-cell-depleted T cells, or PBMCs came the material, which was cDNA or gDNA.

Libraries were prepared by immunoSEQ multiplex PCR; TCRdb keeps only in-frame clonotypes and omits some of them. The table has about 150,000 clones, 85% to 90% seen once. CDR3 length: 17 amino acids. Looked up from germline, CDR1 is SGHTS and CDR2 is YDEGEE. The ends lost 4 bases at V and 5 bases at J; junction bases unmatched: 14. Seattle researchers signed up patients amid active infection and tracked them longitudinally. The chain combines TRBV5-8 with TRBJ2-3; TRBD2 matches 9 bases. Sequencing was performed on peripheral blood. This clonotype was obtained from a man younger than 35 with COVID-19, enrolled during active disease. The CDR3 region is CASSPHLAGGRIDTQYF. CDR3 in DNA: TGTGCCAGCAGCCCACACCTTGCGGGAGGGAGGATAGATACGCAGTATTTT. Full variable domain (remainder filled in from reference TRBV5-8 and TRBJ2-3): EAGVTQSPTHLIKTRGQQATLRCSPISGHTSVYWYQQALGLGLQFLLWYDEGEERNRGNFPPRFSGRQFPNYSSELNVNALELEDSALYLCASSPHLAGGRIDTQYFGPGTRLTVL.